Listed below are T cell receptor beta chains from one sample, sequenced in a study of CD8 T cells in Susac syndrome. One entry per CDR3 protein results from TCRdb running MiXCR on the immunoSEQ multiplex PCR reads. This table has approximately 53,000 distinct CDR3 sequences, 93% appearing once. Sequenced sample: CD8+ T cells from PBMCs. The source of these receptors is a human donor with multiple sclerosis. The CDR3 runs from the conserved cysteine through the conserved F or W. Fields, in order: D gene, clone size, J gene, V gene, CDR3 protein, CDR3 DNA. D genes are given only for firm matches. A clone size is listed for some rows: how often the clone was seen (once, few, many), or a class if it is expanded.

TRBD1 NA TRBJ1-1 TRBV27 CATLDRANTEAFF TGTGCCACCCTGGACAGGGCGAACACTGAAGCTTTCTTT
NA NA TRBJ2-3 TRBV15 CATSKESPGGLWDTQYF TGTGCCACCAGCAAAGAGAGCCCGGGCGGACTCTGGGATACGCAGTATTTT
TRBD1 NA TRBJ1-2 TRBV27 CASSLTGTGRYGYTF TGTGCCAGCAGTTTAACCGGGACAGGGCGGTATGGCTACACCTTC
NA NA TRBJ2-7 TRBV3-1 CASSQIGRIEQYF TGTGCCAGCAGCCAAATCGGCAGGATCGAGCAGTACTTC
NA NA TRBJ1-3 TRBV9 CASSLSGSSGNTIYF TGTGCCAGCAGCCTATCAGGGAGCTCTGGAAACACCATATATTTT
TRBD1 NA TRBJ2-7 TRBV2 CATLTGAEYEQYF TGTGCCACCTTGACAGGGGCAGAATACGAGCAGTACTTC
TRBD1 NA TRBJ1-1 TRBV7-9 CASSEGQLNTEAFF TGTGCCAGCAGCGAGGGACAGCTGAACACTGAAGCTTTCTTT
NA NA TRBJ1-2 TRBV4-3 CASSQDVRKGRYYGYTF TGCGCCAGCAGCCAAGATGTGAGGAAGGGCCGATACTATGGCTACACCTTC
NA NA TRBJ1-3 TRBV25-1 CASSERLSGNTIYF TGTGCCAGCAGTGAGCGGCTCTCTGGAAACACCATATATTTT
NA once TRBJ2-1 TRBV13 CASSLGASEQFF TGTGCCAGCAGCTTAGGGGCGTCTGAGCAGTTCTTC
NA NA TRBJ1-5 TRBV24-1 CATSSSIGEAQPQHF TGTGCCACCAGTTCCTCGATTGGTGAGGCTCAGCCCCAGCATTTT
NA NA TRBJ1-2 TRBV7-2 CALLGVGGYTF TGTGCCCTCCTGGGGGTGGGTGGCTACACCTTC
NA once TRBJ2-3 TRBV7-3 CASSPMDHSRTDTQYF TGTGCCAGCAGCCCAATGGACCATTCGCGCACAGATACGCAGTATTTT
TRBD2 NA TRBJ2-1 TRBV3-1 CASSQEGGGYNEQFF TGTGCCAGCAGCCAAGAAGGCGGGGGGTACAATGAGCAGTTCTTC
NA NA TRBJ1-1 TRBV20-1 CSVTPGTGNTEAFF TGCAGTGTTACTCCCGGGACCGGGAACACTGAAGCTTTCTTT
NA NA TRBJ2-5 TRBV20-1 CSARLSGPGETQYF TGCAGTGCTAGACTCTCGGGGCCTGGGGAGACCCAGTACTTC
NA NA TRBJ2-1 TRBV7-9 CASSLVSSKGNEQFF TGTGCCAGCAGCTTAGTCTCTAGCAAAGGGAATGAGCAGTTCTTC
NA NA TRBJ2-7 TRBV12-3/TRBV12-4 CASRAGSSYEQYF TGTGCCAGCAGAGCAGGGTCTAGCTACGAGCAGTACTTC
TRBD1 NA TRBJ2-5 TRBV9 CASSVRPGGFRETQYF TGTGCCAGCAGCGTCCGTCCAGGGGGCTTCAGGGAGACCCAGTACTTC
TRBD1 NA TRBJ2-3 TRBV7-9 CASSLGGTGTDTQYF TGTGCCAGCAGCTTAGGTGGGACAGGGACAGATACGCAGTATTTT
NA NA TRBJ2-1 TRBV27 CASSTIRGEQFF TGTGCCAGCAGTACGATACGGGGTGAGCAGTTCTTC
TRBD2 NA TRBJ2-6 TRBV2 CASSRQLAGSSGANVLTF TGTGCCAGCAGTCGCCAACTAGCGGGGTCCTCTGGGGCCAACGTCCTGACTTTC